This entry is about one T cell receptor beta chain. TCRdb's table, derived via immunoSEQ multiplex PCR, lists solely in-frame clones and lacks some. The sample shows 30,000 to 40,000 clones, about 80% of them seen only once. This sample was taken from a study of glioma-infiltrating T cells after dendritic cell vaccination. On the study more broadly: Samples are from glioblastoma patients in Phase I and II dendritic cell vaccine trials.

Isocitrate dehydrogenase mutation was absent in all glioblastoma patients. This receptor was obtained from a human donor with glioblastoma. The input for sequencing was blood, taken before dendritic cell vaccination.

The CDR3 region has the DNA TGTGCCAGCAGCACCACCACAGGGGGCTATGGCTACACCTTC. The encoded protein is CASSTTTGGYGYTF. V and J are TRBV7-8 and TRBJ1-2, with 8 bases identical to TRBD1. The V gene end was trimmed by 5 bases and the J gene end by 4 bases; junction bases not matched to a gene: 6. The CDR3 has 14 residues. Germline CDR1 and CDR2: SGHVS and FQNEAQ.